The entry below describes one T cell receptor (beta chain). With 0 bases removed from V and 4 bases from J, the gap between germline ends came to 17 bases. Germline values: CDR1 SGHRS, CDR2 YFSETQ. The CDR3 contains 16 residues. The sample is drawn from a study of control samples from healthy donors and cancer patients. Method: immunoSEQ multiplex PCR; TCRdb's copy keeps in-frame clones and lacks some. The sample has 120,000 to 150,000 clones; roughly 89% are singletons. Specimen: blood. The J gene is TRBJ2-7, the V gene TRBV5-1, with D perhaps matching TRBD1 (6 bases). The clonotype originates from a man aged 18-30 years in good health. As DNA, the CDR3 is TGCGCCAGCAGCTTGGAGGAGGACAGAATAATATACGAGCAGTACTTC. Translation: CASSLEEDRIIYEQYF.